Detailed here is one TCR beta chain. This sample is part of a study of T cell responses to AZD1222 COVID-19 vaccine. The table came from immunoSEQ multiplex PCR; TCRdb's copy has only in-frame clones and leaves some out. The sample contains about 160,000 clones, about 92% of which appear only once. V lost 5 bases to trimming and J lost 0 bases; unmatched junction nucleotides: 7. Germline assignment: CDR1 MNHEY and CDR2 SVGEGT. The CDR3 runs 15 residues. The sample was peripheral blood, taken on day 0 of MenACWY control vaccination. This rearrangement joins TRBV6-2 or TRBV6-3 to TRBJ2-7; 7 bases align to TRBD2. The origin of this receptor is an adult in good health. CDR3 in amino acids: CASSRRLAASYEQYF. Here the CDR3 DNA reads TGTGCCAGCAGTCGAAGGCTAGCGGCCTCCTACGAGCAGTACTTC.